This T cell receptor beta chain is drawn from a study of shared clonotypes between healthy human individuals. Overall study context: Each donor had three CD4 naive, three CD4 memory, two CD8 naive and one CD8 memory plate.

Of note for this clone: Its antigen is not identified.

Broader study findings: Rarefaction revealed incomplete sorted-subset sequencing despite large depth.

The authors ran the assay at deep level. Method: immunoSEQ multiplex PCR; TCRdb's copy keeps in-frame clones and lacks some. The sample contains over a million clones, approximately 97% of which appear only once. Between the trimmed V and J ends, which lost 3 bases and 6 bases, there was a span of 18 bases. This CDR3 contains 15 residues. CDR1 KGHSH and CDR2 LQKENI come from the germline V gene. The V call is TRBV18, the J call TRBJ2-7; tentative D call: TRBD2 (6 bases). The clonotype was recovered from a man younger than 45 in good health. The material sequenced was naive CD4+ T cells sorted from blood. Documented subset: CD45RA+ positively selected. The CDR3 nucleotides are TGTGCCAGCTCACCCCCGGAGGGGAGATCCGGCGAGCAGTACTTC. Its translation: CASSPPEGRSGEQYF.